This T cell receptor beta chain originates from a study of T cell repertoires in cytomegalovirus infection. This clonotype was seen at least ten times. Unmatched junction bases numbered 7, after V lost 5 bases and J lost 1 base. The germline CDR1 and CDR2 sequences are SGHTA and FQGNSA. The CDR3 is made up of 16 amino acids. TCRdb reprocessed the reads with MiXCR, giving one entry per CDR3 protein. This sample has 630,000 or so distinct CDR3 sequences, with more than 20% found just once. The sample was CD8+ T cells from PBMCs. This clonotype was obtained from a human donor in good health (CMV status not recorded). Some clones in this sample may be carry-over from other donors' samples. The chain employs TRBV7-2 and TRBJ2-5, with TRBD1 matching over 10 bases. The CDR3 coding sequence is TGTGCCAGCAGCGGGAGGACAGGGGGTATCCAAGAGACCCAGTACTTC. It is translated as CASSGRTGGIQETQYF.